The TCR beta chain under discussion was sequenced for a study of breast tumors, draining lymph nodes, adjacent tissues. Study conclusions and caveats: Tumor TCR diversity was below lymph nodes but above nontumor tissue.

In the case of this clonotype: Its antigen is unidentified.

With 8 bases removed from V and 2 bases from J, the gap between germline ends came to 13 bases. Germline V gives CDR1 MNHEY, CDR2 SMNVEV (reference sequence). The CDR3 covers 14 residues. Samples came from axillary lymph nodes draining the breast cancer. TCRdb passed the multiplex PCR reads through MiXCR, listing each CDR3 protein once. The data contain some 120,000 distinct CDR3 sequences, roughly 21% of them singletons. The sample was axillary lymph node tissue. This clonotype was sampled from a female donor with breast cancer. Some clones in this sample may be carry-over from other donors' samples. The chain combines TRBV27 with TRBJ1-5; no definite D call. The CDR3 region is CASPKCGRNQPQHF. For the CDR3, the DNA is TGTGCCAGCCCCAAATGTGGGCGCAATCAGCCCCAGCATTTT.